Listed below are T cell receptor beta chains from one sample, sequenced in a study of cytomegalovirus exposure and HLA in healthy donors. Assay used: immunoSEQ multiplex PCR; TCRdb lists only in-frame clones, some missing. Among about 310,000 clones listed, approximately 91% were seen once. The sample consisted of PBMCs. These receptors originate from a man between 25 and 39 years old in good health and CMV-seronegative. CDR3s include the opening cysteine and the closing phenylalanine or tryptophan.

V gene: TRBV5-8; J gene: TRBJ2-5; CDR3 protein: CASSFGRGLRETQYF
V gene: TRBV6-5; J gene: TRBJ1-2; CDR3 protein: CASSYSAGGYGYTF
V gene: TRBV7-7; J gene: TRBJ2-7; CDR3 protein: CASSYPDRGDYYEQYF
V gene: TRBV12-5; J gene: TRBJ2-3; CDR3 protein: CASALDSARDTQYF
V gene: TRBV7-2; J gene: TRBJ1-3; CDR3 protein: CASSSGVGGNTIYF
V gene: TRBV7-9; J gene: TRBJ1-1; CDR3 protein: CASSPASTEAFF
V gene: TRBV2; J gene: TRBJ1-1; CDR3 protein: CASSIWGVNTEAFF
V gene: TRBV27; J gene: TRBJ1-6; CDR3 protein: CASSSRLPLYYNSPLHF
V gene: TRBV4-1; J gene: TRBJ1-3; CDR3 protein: CASSQGRAGNTIYF
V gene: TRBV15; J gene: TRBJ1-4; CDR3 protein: CATSRDSDIDATNEKLFF
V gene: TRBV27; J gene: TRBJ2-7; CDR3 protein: CASSGGDGLWGSASF
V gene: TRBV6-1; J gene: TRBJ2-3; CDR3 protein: CASSAQPGQGTDTQYF
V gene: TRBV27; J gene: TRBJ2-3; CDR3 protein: CASSRAGGAVDTQYF
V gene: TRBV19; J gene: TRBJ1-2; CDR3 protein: CASSRTGYGYTF
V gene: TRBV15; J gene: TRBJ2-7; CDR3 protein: CATSRVGGPNYEQYF
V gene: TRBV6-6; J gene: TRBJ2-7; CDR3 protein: CASVATGKGSYEQYF
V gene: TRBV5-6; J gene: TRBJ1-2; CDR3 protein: CASSTAGTGLLYGYTF
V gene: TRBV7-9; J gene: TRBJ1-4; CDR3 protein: CASSLGAWSEKLFF